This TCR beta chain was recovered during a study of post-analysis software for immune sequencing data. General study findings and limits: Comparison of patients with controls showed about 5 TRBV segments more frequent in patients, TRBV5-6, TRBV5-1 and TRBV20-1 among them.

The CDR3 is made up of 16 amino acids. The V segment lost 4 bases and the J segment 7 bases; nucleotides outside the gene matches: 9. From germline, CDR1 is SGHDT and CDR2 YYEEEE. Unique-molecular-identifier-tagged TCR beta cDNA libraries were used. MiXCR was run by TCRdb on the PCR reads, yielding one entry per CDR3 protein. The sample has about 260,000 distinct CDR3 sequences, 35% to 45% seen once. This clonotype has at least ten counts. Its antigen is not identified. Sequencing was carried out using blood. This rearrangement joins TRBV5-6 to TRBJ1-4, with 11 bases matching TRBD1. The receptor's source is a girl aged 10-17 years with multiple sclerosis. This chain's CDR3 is CASSASRDRGTEKLFF. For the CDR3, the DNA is TGTGCCAGCAGCGCCAGCCGGGACAGGGGGACTGAAAAACTGTTTTTT.